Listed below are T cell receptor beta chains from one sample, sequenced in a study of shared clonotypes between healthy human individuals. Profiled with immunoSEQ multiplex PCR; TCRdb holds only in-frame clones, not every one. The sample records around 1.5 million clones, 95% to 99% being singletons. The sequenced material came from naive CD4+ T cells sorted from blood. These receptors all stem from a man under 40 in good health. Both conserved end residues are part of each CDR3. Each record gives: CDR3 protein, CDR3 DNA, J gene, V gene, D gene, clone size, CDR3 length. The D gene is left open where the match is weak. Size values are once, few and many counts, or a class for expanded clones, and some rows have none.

cdr3_aa: CASSTGSNQPQHF
cdr3_nt: TGTGCCAGCTCCACAGGTAGCAATCAGCCCCAGCATTTT
j_call: TRBJ1-5
v_call: TRBV27
d_call: NA
clone_size: NA
cdr3_length: 13

cdr3_aa: CATTGSDDTQYF
cdr3_nt: TGTGCCACTACAGGGAGCGATGATACGCAGTATTTT
j_call: TRBJ2-3
v_call: TRBV10-3
d_call: NA
clone_size: NA
cdr3_length: 12

cdr3_aa: CASSFRRTSGSKDTQYF
cdr3_nt: TGTGCCAGTAGTTTCCGACGGACTAGCGGGAGTAAAGATACGCAGTATTTT
j_call: TRBJ2-3
v_call: TRBV19
d_call: TRBD2
clone_size: NA
cdr3_length: 17

cdr3_aa: CASSNLLGTEAFF
cdr3_nt: TGTGCCAGTAGTAACCTCCTCGGTACTGAAGCTTTCTTT
j_call: TRBJ1-1
v_call: TRBV19
d_call: NA
clone_size: NA
cdr3_length: 13

cdr3_aa: CASRPTSGSYEQYF
cdr3_nt: TGTGCCAGCAGGCCAACTAGCGGGAGTTACGAGCAGTACTTC
j_call: TRBJ2-7
v_call: TRBV6-4
d_call: TRBD2
clone_size: once
cdr3_length: 14

cdr3_aa: CASSLRDGNQPQHF
cdr3_nt: TGTGCCAGCAGCTTGAGGGATGGCAATCAGCCCCAGCATTTT
j_call: TRBJ1-5
v_call: TRBV7-2
d_call: NA
clone_size: NA
cdr3_length: 14

cdr3_aa: CASSGGLAGSTDTQYF
cdr3_nt: TGCGCCAGCAGCGGGGGACTAGCGGGAAGCACAGATACGCAGTATTTT
j_call: TRBJ2-3
v_call: TRBV5-1
d_call: TRBD2
clone_size: few
cdr3_length: 16

cdr3_aa: CASSGEVPNEKLFF
cdr3_nt: TGTGCCAGCAGTGGAGAGGTGCCTAATGAAAAACTGTTTTTT
j_call: TRBJ1-4
v_call: TRBV2
d_call: NA
clone_size: once
cdr3_length: 14

cdr3_aa: CASRTGASYEQYF
cdr3_nt: TGCGCCAGCAGGACGGGGGCTAGCTACGAGCAGTACTTC
j_call: TRBJ2-7
v_call: TRBV10-2
d_call: NA
clone_size: NA
cdr3_length: 13

cdr3_aa: CASSLAGTVNEKLFF
cdr3_nt: TGCGCCAGCAGCTTGGCCGGGACAGTTAATGAAAAACTGTTTTTT
j_call: TRBJ1-4
v_call: TRBV5-1
d_call: TRBD1
clone_size: NA
cdr3_length: 15

cdr3_aa: CAISDTSGASTDTQYF
cdr3_nt: TGTGCCATCAGTGATACTAGCGGGGCTAGCACAGATACGCAGTATTTT
j_call: TRBJ2-3
v_call: TRBV10-3
d_call: TRBD2
clone_size: once
cdr3_length: 16

cdr3_aa: CASSVAAGGNEQFF
cdr3_nt: TGTGCCAGCAGCGTAGCGGCAGGGGGTAATGAGCAGTTCTTC
j_call: TRBJ2-1
v_call: TRBV9
d_call: TRBD1
clone_size: once
cdr3_length: 14

cdr3_aa: CASSNQGVGNEQFF
cdr3_nt: TGTGCCAGTAGTAATCAGGGGGTCGGAAATGAGCAGTTCTTC
j_call: TRBJ2-1
v_call: TRBV19
d_call: TRBD1
clone_size: NA
cdr3_length: 14

cdr3_aa: CASSTGRSSGANVLTF
cdr3_nt: TGTGCCAGCAGCACCGGGAGAAGCTCTGGGGCCAACGTCCTGACTTTC
j_call: TRBJ2-6
v_call: TRBV5-4
d_call: NA
clone_size: NA
cdr3_length: 16

cdr3_aa: CAISESGSLGAQYF
cdr3_nt: TGTGCCATCAGTGAGTCGGGCTCACTCGGGGCCCAGTACTTC
j_call: TRBJ2-5
v_call: TRBV10-3
d_call: NA
clone_size: NA
cdr3_length: 14

cdr3_aa: CASGVGQNTGELFF
cdr3_nt: TGTGCCAGTGGAGTAGGGCAAAACACCGGGGAGCTGTTTTTT
j_call: TRBJ2-2
v_call: TRBV19
d_call: NA
clone_size: NA
cdr3_length: 14

cdr3_aa: CASSLMGTEAYEQYF
cdr3_nt: TGCGCCAGCAGCTTAATGGGGACCGAAGCCTACGAGCAGTACTTC
j_call: TRBJ2-7
v_call: TRBV5-1
d_call: NA
clone_size: NA
cdr3_length: 15

cdr3_aa: CASSENSWGNTGELFF
cdr3_nt: TGTGCCAGCAGCGAAAACTCATGGGGGAACACCGGGGAGCTGTTTTTT
j_call: TRBJ2-2
v_call: TRBV6-1
d_call: NA
clone_size: NA
cdr3_length: 16

cdr3_aa: CASSTQGGETQYF
cdr3_nt: TGCGCCAGCAGCACACAGGGTGGAGAGACCCAGTACTTC
j_call: TRBJ2-5
v_call: TRBV5-1
d_call: NA
clone_size: NA
cdr3_length: 13

cdr3_aa: CASSLQGWETQYF
cdr3_nt: TGTGCCAGCAGCCTACAGGGCTGGGAGACCCAGTACTTC
j_call: TRBJ2-5
v_call: TRBV7-7
d_call: NA
clone_size: NA
cdr3_length: 13

cdr3_aa: CASSQTGVGEQFF
cdr3_nt: TGCGCCAGCAGCCAGACAGGGGTCGGTGAGCAGTTCTTC
j_call: TRBJ2-1
v_call: TRBV5-1
d_call: TRBD1
clone_size: once
cdr3_length: 13

cdr3_aa: CSARAGGVSYGYTF
cdr3_nt: TGCAGCGCCCGTGCGGGGGGAGTTTCCTATGGCTACACCTTC
j_call: TRBJ1-2
v_call: TRBV29-1
d_call: NA
clone_size: NA
cdr3_length: 14

cdr3_aa: CAISDENAYNEQFF
cdr3_nt: TGTGCCATCAGTGACGAAAACGCCTACAATGAGCAGTTCTTC
j_call: TRBJ2-1
v_call: TRBV10-3
d_call: NA
clone_size: NA
cdr3_length: 14

cdr3_aa: CASSLTYEQYF
cdr3_nt: TGTGCCAGCAGCTTGACTTACGAGCAGTACTTC
j_call: TRBJ2-7
v_call: TRBV5-5
d_call: NA
clone_size: NA
cdr3_length: 11

cdr3_aa: CASRTGGPSGSSYEQYF
cdr3_nt: TGCGCCAGCAGGACAGGGGGCCCTAGCGGGAGCTCCTACGAGCAGTACTTC
j_call: TRBJ2-7
v_call: TRBV5-1
d_call: NA
clone_size: once
cdr3_length: 17

cdr3_aa: CASSLSGVTDTQYF
cdr3_nt: TGTGCCAGCAGTTTGTCCGGGGTCACGGATACGCAGTATTTT
j_call: TRBJ2-3
v_call: TRBV28
d_call: NA
clone_size: once
cdr3_length: 14

cdr3_aa: CASSLGHPNTEAFF
cdr3_nt: TGCGCCAGCAGCTTGGGACACCCGAACACTGAAGCTTTCTTT
j_call: TRBJ1-1
v_call: TRBV5-1
d_call: NA
clone_size: NA
cdr3_length: 14

cdr3_aa: CASRDQTAGVGTQYF
cdr3_nt: TGTGCCAGCAGGGATCAGACAGCCGGCGTAGGGACCCAGTACTTC
j_call: TRBJ2-5
v_call: TRBV2
d_call: NA
clone_size: NA
cdr3_length: 15